The 18 T cell receptor beta chains in this list originate from one sample, sequenced in a study of early T cells in non-severe SARS-CoV-2 infection. TCRdb reanalysed the 5' RACE reads using MiXCR and keeps one entry per CDR3 protein. This sample has roughly 50,000 distinct CDR3 sequences, with around 8% found just once. The sample taken for sequencing was whole blood. Receptors were obtained from an adult who was a healthcare worker with PCR-confirmed SARS-CoV-2 infection or an uninfected control (not recorded which).

At least ten counts were recorded for this clonotype. V usage is TRBV7-2 and J usage is TRBJ2-5, with no clear D. Trimming cost V 5 bases and J 5 bases, with 9 bases left between them. This CDR3 comprises 12 residues. In germline, CDR1 is SGHTA, CDR2 FQGNSA. CDR3 region: CASSPGRETQYF. The DNA for the CDR3 is TGTGCCAGCAGCCCTGGTCGGGAGACCCAGTACTTC.

This chain uses TRBV20-1 with TRBJ2-2; 12 nucleotides align to TRBD2. CDR1 is DFQATT, CDR2 SNEGSKA, per germline (reference sequence). The CDR3 totals 15 residues. J lost 4 bases, V lost 3 bases, and 3 bases had no gene match. The CDR3 protein is CSARLAGGGTGELFF. In DNA form, the CDR3 reads TGCAGTGCTAGGCTAGCGGGAGGGGGCACCGGGGAGCTGTTTTTT.

The sample holds many counts of this clonotype. The chain is built from TRBV14 and TRBJ1-2; D call uncertain. CDR3 size: 16 residues. The ends were cut back, 0 bases at V and 4 bases at J, with 15 bases in the middle. CDR1 and CDR2 from the germline V gene are SGHDN and FVKESK. The CDR3 reads CASSQEGLGFIYGYTF. The CDR3 region has the DNA TGTGCCAGCAGCCAAGAGGGTTTAGGGTTCATCTATGGCTACACCTTC.

The V and J genes are TRBV5-1 and TRBJ2-7; D perhaps matches TRBD1 (6 bases). Between the trimmed V and J ends, which lost 0 bases and 7 bases, there was a span of 26 bases. The CDR3 extends over 18 amino acids. Germline CDR1 is SGHRS and CDR2 is YFSETQ. The CDR3 spells CASSLEGGGQSKLLEQYF. The CDR3 region has the DNA TGCGCCAGCAGCTTGGAAGGTGGAGGACAGTCTAAACTTCTTGAGCAGTACTTC.

This clonotype has more than one count but fewer than ten. The V and J genes are TRBV12-3 or TRBV12-4 and TRBJ1-2, with a tentative D call TRBD1 (5 bases). The CDR3 sequence is 16 residues long. Trimming shortened V by 5 bases and J by 4 bases, and 20 bases separated the two germline ends. The CDR3 DNA is TGTGCCAGCAGTACGGCCGGGGCCCGAGCTGGCTATGGCTACACCTTC. Translated, it gives CASSTAGARAGYGYTF.

This clonotype was picked up many times. This sequence joins TRBV7-6 and TRBJ2-7; D is uncertain. The CDR3 spans 14 residues. V was shortened by 1 base and J by 2 bases, with 9 bases between the two germline ends. Germline V gene sequence: CDR1 SGHVS, CDR2 FNYEAQ. CDR3 DNA sequence: TGTGCCAGCAGCTTAGTGGACGGACCCTACGAGCAGTACTTC. It is translated as CASSLVDGPYEQYF.

This clonotype has only a few counts. The chain uses TRBV29-1 and TRBJ1-1; D ambiguous. The CDR3 has 12 residues. Trimming stripped 3 bases from V and 3 bases from J, with 8 bases between. Germline lookup yields CDR1 SQVTM and CDR2 ANQGSEA. CDR3 sequence: CSVDQSHTEAFF. In DNA form, the CDR3 reads TGCAGCGTTGACCAGAGCCACACTGAAGCTTTCTTT.

This clonotype has just a few counts. Here the CDR3 reads CASSLVPSRLPSYYEQYF. The CDR3 DNA reads TGTGCCAGCAGCTTGGTCCCAAGTCGTCTACCATCCTACTACGAGCAGTACTTC. The chain links TRBV5-6 to TRBJ2-7; D gene unclear. CDR1 is SGHDT and CDR2 is YYEEEE in the germline V gene. V lost 0 bases and J lost 3, with 22 bases in between. This CDR3 contains 18 residues. The full variable domain, in which reference TRBV5-6 and TRBJ2-7 provide the parts outside the CDR3, is DAGVTQSPTHLIKTRGQQVTLRCSPKSGHDTVSWYQQALGQGPQFIFQYYEEEERQRGNFPDRFSGHQFPNYSSELNVNALLLGDSALYLCASSLVPSRLPSYYEQYFGPGTRLTVT.

This clonotype was seen many times. This chain's CDR3 is CASSPHGRVTEAFF. DNA for the CDR3: TGTGCCAGCAGTCCCCATGGGCGGGTCACTGAAGCTTTCTTT. This rearrangement joins TRBV12-3 or TRBV12-4 to TRBJ1-1; D is unclear. The CDR3 runs 14 residues. The V gene lost 5 bases and the J gene lost 4 bases, with 14 bases spanning the gap.

A few counts support this clonotype. The chain is built from TRBV15 and TRBJ2-7; either TRBD1 or TRBD2 may supply D (5 bases each). V was clipped by 5 bases and J by 7 bases, with 15 bases between them. This CDR3 is 13 amino acids long. Germline values: CDR1 LNHNV, CDR2 YYDKDF (reference sequence). CDR3 sequence (DNA): TGTGCCACCAGCTTGGTGAGGGGCAGGGAGCAGTACTTC. As protein: CATSLVRGREQYF.

The CDR3 here is CASAAWGGGTDTQYF. The DNA for the CDR3 is TGTGCTAGTGCCGCCTGGGGGGGTGGCACAGATACGCAGTATTTT. The chain combines TRBV12-5 with TRBJ2-3; TRBD2 aligns across 7 bases. The CDR3 is 15 amino acids. With 7 bases clipped from V and 1 base from J, the junction kept 8 bases outside the gene matches. CDR1 and CDR2 from the germline V gene are LGHNT and FRNRAP.

This clonotype was detected only a few times. The chain combines TRBV6-1 with TRBJ1-4; D ambiguous. Germline V gives CDR1 MNHNS, CDR2 SASEGT. The CDR3 length is 16 residues. With 3 bases removed from V and 3 bases from J, the gap between germline ends came to 14 bases. CDR3 region: CASSDGLTPPNEKLFF. The CDR3 DNA reads as TGTGCCAGCAGTGACGGCCTCACCCCACCTAATGAAAAACTGTTTTTT.

This clonotype was found many times. V gene TRBV3-1 combines with J gene TRBJ2-7; D possibly uses TRBD1 or TRBD2 (5 bases each). The CDR3 totals 12 residues. CDR1 and CDR2 from the germline V gene are LGHDT and YNNKEL (reference sequence). V shed 11 bases and J shed 6 bases, with 17 bases lying between them. The CDR3 spells CASGAHLAEQYF. CDR3 bases: TGTGCCTCCGGGGCCCACCTGGCCGAGCAGTACTTC.

The CDR3 DNA reads as TGTGCCAGCAGCTCGGACATAGGCGGCACTGAAGCTTTCTTT. This encodes CASSSDIGGTEAFF. The rearrangement links TRBV11-3 to TRBJ1-1; D possibly corresponds to TRBD1 (5 bases). Germline V gene sequence: CDR1 SGHNT, CDR2 YENEEA. Trimming took off 4 bases at V and 4 bases at J, with 13 bases between the two ends. This CDR3 is 14 amino acids long.

This clonotype was observed at least ten times. The genes are TRBV29-1 and TRBJ1-2; 12 nucleotides align to TRBD1. Looked up from germline, CDR1 is SQVTM and CDR2 is ANQGSEA. With 5 bases clipped from V and 8 bases from J, the junction kept 12 bases outside the gene matches. CDR3 length equals 15 residues. CDR3 in DNA: TGCAGCGTTACCTCCGGGACAGGGGGCGCCCAGGGCTACACCTTC. Protein: CSVTSGTGGAQGYTF.

The genes are TRBV18 and TRBJ1-2; 9 bases agree with TRBD1. Trimming removed 2 bases from V and 2 bases from J; junction bases left unmatched: 3. The CDR3 spans 15 residues. Germline V gene sequence: CDR1 KGHSH, CDR2 LQKENI. CDR3 residues: CASSPSTGGNYGYTF. The CDR3, as DNA: TGTGCCAGCTCACCATCGACAGGGGGGAACTATGGCTACACCTTC.

The chain has TRBV11-2 and TRBJ2-3; perhaps TRBD2 as D (6 bases). Trimming stripped 1 base from V and 7 bases from J, with 12 bases between. The CDR3 loop spans 14 amino acids. The germline V gene encodes CDR1 SGHAT and CDR2 FQNNGV. CDR3 DNA sequence: TGTGCCAGCAGCTTAGCGGTTGCGGGGTATACGCAGTATTTT. Amino acids: CASSLAVAGYTQYF.

This clonotype was counted many times. The V gene is TRBV3-1, the J gene TRBJ1-5; D call uncertain. CDR3 length: 12 amino acids. Trimming stripped 1 base from V and 6 bases from J, with 4 bases between. Germline assignment: CDR1 LGHDT and CDR2 YNNKEL (reference sequence). The CDR3 DNA sequence: TGTGCCAGCAGCCAAGCCGCTCAGCCCCAGCATTTT. Translating gives CASSQAAQPQHF.